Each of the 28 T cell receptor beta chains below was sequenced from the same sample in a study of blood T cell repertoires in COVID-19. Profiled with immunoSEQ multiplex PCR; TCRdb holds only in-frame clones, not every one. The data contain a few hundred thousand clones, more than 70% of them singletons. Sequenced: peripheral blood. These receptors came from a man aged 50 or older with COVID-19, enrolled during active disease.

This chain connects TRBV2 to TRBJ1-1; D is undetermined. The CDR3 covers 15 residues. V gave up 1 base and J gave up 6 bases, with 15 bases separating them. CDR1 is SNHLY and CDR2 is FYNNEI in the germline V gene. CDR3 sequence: CASSEGSGGFPEAFF. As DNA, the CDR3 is TGTGCCAGCAGTGAAGGGTCAGGAGGGTTCCCTGAAGCTTTCTTT.

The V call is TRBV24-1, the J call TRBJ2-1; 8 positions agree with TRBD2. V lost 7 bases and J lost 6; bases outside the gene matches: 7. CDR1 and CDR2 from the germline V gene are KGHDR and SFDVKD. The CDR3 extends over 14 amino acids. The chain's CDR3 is CATRHKRGSNEQFF. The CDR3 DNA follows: TGTGCCACCAGGCATAAGCGGGGGTCCAATGAGCAGTTCTTC.

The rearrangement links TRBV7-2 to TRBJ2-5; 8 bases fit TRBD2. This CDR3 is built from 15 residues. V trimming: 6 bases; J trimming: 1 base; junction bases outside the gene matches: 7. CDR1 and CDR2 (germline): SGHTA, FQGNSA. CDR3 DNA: TGTGCCAGCAGTAAAGCTGGGACTAGCCAAGAGACCCAGTACTTC. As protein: CASSKAGTSQETQYF.

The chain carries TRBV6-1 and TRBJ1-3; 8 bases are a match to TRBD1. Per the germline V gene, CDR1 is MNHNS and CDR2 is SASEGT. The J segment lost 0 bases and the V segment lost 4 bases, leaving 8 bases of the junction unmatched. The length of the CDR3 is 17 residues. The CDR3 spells CASSALTGAISGNTIYF. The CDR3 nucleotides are TGTGCCAGCAGTGCCCTGACAGGGGCCATCTCTGGAAACACCATATATTTT.

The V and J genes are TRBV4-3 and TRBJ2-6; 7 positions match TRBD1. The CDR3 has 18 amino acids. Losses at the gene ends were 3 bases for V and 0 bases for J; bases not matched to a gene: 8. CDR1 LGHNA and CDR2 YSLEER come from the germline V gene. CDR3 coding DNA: TGCGCCAGCAGCCAGGCGACAGGGTTGAGCTCTGGGGCCAACGTCCTGACTTTC. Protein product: CASSQATGLSSGANVLTF.

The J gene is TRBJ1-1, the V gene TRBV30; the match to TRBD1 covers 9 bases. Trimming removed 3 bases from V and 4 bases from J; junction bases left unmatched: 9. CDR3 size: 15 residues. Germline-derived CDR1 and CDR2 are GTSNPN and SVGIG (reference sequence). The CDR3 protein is CAWRHMDRGGTEAFF. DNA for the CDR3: TGTGCCTGGAGACACATGGACAGGGGAGGCACTGAAGCTTTCTTT.

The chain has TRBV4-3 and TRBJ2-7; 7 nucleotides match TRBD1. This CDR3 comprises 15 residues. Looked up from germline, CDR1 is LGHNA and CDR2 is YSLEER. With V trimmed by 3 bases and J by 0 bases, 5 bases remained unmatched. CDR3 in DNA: TGCGCCAGCAGCCAGGGCAGGACAGGCTCCTACGAGCAGTACTTC. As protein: CASSQGRTGSYEQYF.

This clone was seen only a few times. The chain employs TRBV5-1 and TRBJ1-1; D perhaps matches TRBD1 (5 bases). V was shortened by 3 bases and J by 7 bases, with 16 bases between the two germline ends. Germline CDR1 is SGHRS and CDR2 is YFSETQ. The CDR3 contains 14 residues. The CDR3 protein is CASSWDGTTGEAFF. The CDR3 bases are TGCGCCAGCAGCTGGGACGGGACTACGGGTGAAGCTTTCTTT.

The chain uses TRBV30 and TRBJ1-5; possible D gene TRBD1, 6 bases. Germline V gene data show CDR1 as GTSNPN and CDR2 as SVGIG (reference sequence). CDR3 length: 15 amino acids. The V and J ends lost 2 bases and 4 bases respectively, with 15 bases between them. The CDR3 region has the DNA TGTGCCTGGAGTCTCGGGACACTATATAATCAGCCCCAGCATTTT. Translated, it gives CAWSLGTLYNQPQHF.

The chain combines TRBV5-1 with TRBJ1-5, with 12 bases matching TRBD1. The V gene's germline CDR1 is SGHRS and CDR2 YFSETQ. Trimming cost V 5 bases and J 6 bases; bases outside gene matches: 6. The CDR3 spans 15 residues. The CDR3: CASSGTGGAGQPQHF. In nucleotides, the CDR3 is TGCGCCAGCAGTGGGACAGGGGGCGCGGGTCAGCCCCAGCATTTT.

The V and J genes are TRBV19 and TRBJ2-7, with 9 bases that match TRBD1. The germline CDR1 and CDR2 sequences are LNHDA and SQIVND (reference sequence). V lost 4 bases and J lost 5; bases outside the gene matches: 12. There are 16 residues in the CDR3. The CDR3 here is CASSTRGGTGIHEQYF. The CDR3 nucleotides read TGTGCCAGTAGTACCCGCGGCGGGACAGGGATCCACGAGCAGTACTTC.

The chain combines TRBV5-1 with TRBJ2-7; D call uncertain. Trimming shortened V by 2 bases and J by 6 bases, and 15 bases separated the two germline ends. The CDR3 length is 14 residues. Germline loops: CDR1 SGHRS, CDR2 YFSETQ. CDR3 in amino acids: CASSLGDLGGEQYF. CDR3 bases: TGCGCCAGCAGCTTAGGTGACCTAGGTGGCGAGCAGTACTTC.

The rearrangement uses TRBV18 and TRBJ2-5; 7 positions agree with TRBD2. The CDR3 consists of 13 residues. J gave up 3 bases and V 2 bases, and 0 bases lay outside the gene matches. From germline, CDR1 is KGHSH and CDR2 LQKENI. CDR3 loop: CASSPGGEETQYF. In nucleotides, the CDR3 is TGTGCCAGCTCACCAGGGGGGGAAGAGACCCAGTACTTC.

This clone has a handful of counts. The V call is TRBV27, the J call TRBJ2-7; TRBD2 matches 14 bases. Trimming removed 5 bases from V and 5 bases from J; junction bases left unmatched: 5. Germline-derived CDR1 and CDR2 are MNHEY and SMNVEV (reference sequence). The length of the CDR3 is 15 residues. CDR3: CASSPGLAGVHEQYF. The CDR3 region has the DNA TGTGCCAGCAGTCCGGGACTAGCGGGAGTCCACGAGCAGTACTTC.

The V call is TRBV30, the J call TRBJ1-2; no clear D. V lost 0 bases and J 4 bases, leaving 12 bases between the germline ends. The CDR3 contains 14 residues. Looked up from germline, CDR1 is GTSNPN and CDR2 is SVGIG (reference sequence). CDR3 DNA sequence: TGTGCCTGGAGTGTACTGGGCGCCGGCTATGGCTACACCTTC. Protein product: CAWSVLGAGYGYTF.

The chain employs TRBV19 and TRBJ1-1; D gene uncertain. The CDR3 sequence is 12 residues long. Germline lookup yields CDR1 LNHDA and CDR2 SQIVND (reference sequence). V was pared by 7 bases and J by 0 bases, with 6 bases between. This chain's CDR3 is CASIGLNTEAFF. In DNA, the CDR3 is TGTGCCAGTATTGGCTTGAACACTGAAGCTTTCTTT.

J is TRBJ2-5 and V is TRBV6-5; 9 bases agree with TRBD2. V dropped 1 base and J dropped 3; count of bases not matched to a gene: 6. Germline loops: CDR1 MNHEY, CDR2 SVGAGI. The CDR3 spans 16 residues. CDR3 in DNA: TGTGCCAGCAGTTACTTCAGGGCGGGGGGGAAAGAGACCCAGTACTTC. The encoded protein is CASSYFRAGGKETQYF.

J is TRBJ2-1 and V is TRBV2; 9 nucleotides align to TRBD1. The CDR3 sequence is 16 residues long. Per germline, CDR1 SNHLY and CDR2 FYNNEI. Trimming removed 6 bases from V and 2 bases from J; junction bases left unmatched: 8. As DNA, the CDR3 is TGTGCCAGCAGGGTAACAGGGGGCCGGCCCTACAATGAGCAGTTCTTC. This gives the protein CASRVTGGRPYNEQFF.

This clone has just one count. The CDR3 nucleotides are TGCGCCAGCAGTGCGGGAGGACAGGGGGCGACTGAAGCTTTCTTT. Amino acid sequence: CASSAGGQGATEAFF. This chain connects TRBV10-1 to TRBJ1-1; TRBD1 matches at 11 bases. Losses at the gene ends were 4 bases for V and 5 bases for J; bases not matched to a gene: 6. CDR3 length: 15 amino acids. From germline, CDR1 is WNHNN and CDR2 SYGVQD (reference sequence).

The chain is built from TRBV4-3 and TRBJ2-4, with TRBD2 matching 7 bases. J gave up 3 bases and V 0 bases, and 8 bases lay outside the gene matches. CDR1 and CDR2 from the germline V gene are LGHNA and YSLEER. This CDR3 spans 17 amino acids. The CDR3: CASSQDVGGVVKNIQYF. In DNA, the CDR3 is TGCGCCAGCAGCCAAGATGTGGGGGGGGTGGTCAAAAACATTCAGTACTTC.

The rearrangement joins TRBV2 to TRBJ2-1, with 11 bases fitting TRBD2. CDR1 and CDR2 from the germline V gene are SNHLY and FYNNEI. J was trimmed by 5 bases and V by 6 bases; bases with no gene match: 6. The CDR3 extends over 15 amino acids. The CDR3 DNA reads TGTGCCAGCAGAACCGGGACTAGCGGAAACAATGAGCAGTTCTTC. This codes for CASRTGTSGNNEQFF.

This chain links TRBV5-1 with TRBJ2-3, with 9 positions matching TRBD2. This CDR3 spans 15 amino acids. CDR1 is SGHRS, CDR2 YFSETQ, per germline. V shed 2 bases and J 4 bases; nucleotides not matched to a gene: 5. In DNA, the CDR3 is TGCGCCAGCAGCTTAGGCGGGAGGGCCGCAGATACGCAGTATTTT. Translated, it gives CASSLGGRAADTQYF.

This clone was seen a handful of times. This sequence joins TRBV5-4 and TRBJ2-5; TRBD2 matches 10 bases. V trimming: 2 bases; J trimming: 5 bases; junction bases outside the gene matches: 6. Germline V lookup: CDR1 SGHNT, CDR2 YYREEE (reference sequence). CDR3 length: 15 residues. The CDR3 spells CASSLKREGLETQYF. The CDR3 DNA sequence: TGTGCCAGCAGCTTAAAGCGGGAGGGCCTCGAGACCCAGTACTTC.

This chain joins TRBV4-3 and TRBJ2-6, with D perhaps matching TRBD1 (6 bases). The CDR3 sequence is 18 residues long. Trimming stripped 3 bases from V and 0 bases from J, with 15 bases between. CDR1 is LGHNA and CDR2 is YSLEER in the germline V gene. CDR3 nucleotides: TGCGCCAGCAGCCAGGACACTGGACAGTACTCTGGGGCCAACGTCCTGACTTTC. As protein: CASSQDTGQYSGANVLTF.

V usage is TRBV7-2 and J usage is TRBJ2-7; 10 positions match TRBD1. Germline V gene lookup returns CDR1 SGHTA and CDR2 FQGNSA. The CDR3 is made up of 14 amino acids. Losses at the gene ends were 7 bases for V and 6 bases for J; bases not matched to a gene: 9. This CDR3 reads CASTRQGAQGEQYF. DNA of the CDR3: TGTGCCAGCACGAGACAGGGGGCGCAGGGCGAGCAGTACTTC.

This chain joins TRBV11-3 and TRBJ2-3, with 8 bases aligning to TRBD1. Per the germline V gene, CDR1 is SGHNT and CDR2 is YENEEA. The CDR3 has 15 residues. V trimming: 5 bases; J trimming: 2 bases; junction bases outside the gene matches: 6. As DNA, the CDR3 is TGTGCCAGCAGCCAACAGGGGGTGGACACAGATACGCAGTATTTT. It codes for CASSQQGVDTDTQYF.

The DNA for the CDR3 is TGTGCCAGCAGCACACCCGGACAGGGTTTGGCGACCCAGTACTTC. Its translation is CASSTPGQGLATQYF. The chain employs TRBV28 and TRBJ2-5; 8 bases map to TRBD1. Germline trimming cut 6 bases from V and 7 bases from J; bases unmatched to any gene: 13. The germline V gene has CDR1 MDHEN and CDR2 SYDVKM. This CDR3 is built from 15 residues.

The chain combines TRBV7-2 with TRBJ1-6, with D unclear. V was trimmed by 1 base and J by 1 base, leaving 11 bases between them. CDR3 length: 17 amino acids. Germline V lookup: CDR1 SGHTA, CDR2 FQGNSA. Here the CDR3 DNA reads TGTGCCAGCAGCTTAGTTCGGGTTCCTTCCTATAATTCACCCCTCCACTTT. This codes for CASSLVRVPSYNSPLHF. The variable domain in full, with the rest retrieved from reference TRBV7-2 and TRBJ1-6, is GAGVSQSPSNKVTEKGKDVELRCDPISGHTALYWYRQSLGQGLEFLIYFQGNSAPDKSGLPSDRFSAERTGGSVSTLTIQRTQQEDSAVYLCASSLVRVPSYNSPLHFGNGTRLTVT.